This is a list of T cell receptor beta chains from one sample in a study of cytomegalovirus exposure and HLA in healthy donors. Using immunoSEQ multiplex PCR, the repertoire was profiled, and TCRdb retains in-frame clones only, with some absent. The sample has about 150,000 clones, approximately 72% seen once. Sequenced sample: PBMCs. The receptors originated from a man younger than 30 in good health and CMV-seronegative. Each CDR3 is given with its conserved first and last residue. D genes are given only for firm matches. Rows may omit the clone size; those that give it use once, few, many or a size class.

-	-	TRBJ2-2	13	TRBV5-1	CASRQGNTGELFF	TGCGCCAGCAGGCAGGGGAACACCGGGGAGCTGTTTTTT
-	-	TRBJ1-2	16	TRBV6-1	CASSEALRGYSYGYTF	TGTGCCAGCAGTGAAGCGCTACGAGGTTATAGCTATGGCTACACCTTC
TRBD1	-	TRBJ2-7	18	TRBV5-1	CASSPPRTGFTSSYEQYF	TGCGCCAGCAGCCCCCCCAGGACAGGTTTTACTAGCTCCTACGAGCAGTACTTC
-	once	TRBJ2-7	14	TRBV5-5	CASSLVRYSYEQYF	TGTGCCAGCAGCTTGGTCAGGTACTCCTACGAGCAGTACTTC
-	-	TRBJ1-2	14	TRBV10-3	CAISEMATNYGYTF	TGTGCCATCAGTGAGATGGCCACAAACTATGGCTACACCTTC
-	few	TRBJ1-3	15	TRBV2	CASSPQAIAGNTIYF	TGTGCCAGCAGTCCACAGGCTATAGCTGGAAACACCATATATTTT
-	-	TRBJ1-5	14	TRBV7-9	CASSPQGGNQPQHF	TGTGCCAGCAGCCCCCAGGGCGGCAATCAGCCCCAGCATTTT
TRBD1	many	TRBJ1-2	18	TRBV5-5	CASSQLPQTGGETYGYTF	TGTGCCAGCAGCCAACTCCCGCAGACAGGGGGAGAAACTTATGGCTACACCTTC
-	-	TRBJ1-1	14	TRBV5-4	CASSFRGGNTEAFF	TGTGCCAGCAGCTTTCGCGGGGGCAACACTGAAGCTTTCTTT
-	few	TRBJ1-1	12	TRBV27	CASSLTGAEAFF	TGTGCCAGCAGTTTAACCGGGGCTGAAGCTTTCTTT
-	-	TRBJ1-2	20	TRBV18	CASSPAHPGSRLLANYGYTF	TGTGCCAGCTCACCAGCCCACCCCGGGTCCCGCCTTTTAGCTAACTATGGCTACACCTTC
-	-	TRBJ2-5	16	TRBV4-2	CASSQDSGDLQETQYF	TGTGCCAGCAGCCAAGATTCAGGGGACCTCCAAGAGACCCAGTACTTC
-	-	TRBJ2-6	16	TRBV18	CASSPGLGSGANGLTF	TGTGCCAGCTCACCTGGTCTAGGGTCTGGGGCCAACGGCCTGACTTTC
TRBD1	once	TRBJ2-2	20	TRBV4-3	CASSHPSTTGGESNTGELFF	TGCGCCAGCAGCCACCCTTCGACGACAGGGGGCGAATCGAACACCGGGGAGCTGTTTTTT
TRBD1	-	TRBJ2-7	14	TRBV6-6	CASRNTGASYEQYF	TGTGCCAGCAGGAACACAGGGGCCTCCTACGAGCAGTACTTC
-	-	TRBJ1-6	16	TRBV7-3	CASSLTDRTSDSPLHF	TGTGCCAGCAGCTTAACGGACCGGACTTCGGATTCACCCCTCCACTTT
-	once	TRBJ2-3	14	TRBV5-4	CASSLRGSTDTQYF	TGTGCCAGCAGCTTGCGGGGTTCCACAGATACGCAGTATTTT
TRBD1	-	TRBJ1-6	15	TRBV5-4	CASSLGQGADSPLHF	TGTGCCAGCAGCTTGGGGCAGGGGGCAGATTCACCCCTCCACTTT
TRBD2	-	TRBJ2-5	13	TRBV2	CASSRRGGETQYF	TGTGCCAGCAGCAGACGGGGGGGTGAGACCCAGTACTTC
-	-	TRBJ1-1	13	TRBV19	CASSQAGNTEAFF	TGTGCCAGTAGCCAGGCAGGGAACACTGAAGCTTTCTTT
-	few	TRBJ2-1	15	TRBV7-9	CAGGVEGGSYNEQFF	TGTGCCGGGGGGGTCGAGGGGGGATCCTACAATGAGCAGTTCTTC
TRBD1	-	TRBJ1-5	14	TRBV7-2	CASSKDRGNQPQHF	TGTGCCAGCAGTAAGGACAGGGGCAATCAGCCCCAGCATTTT
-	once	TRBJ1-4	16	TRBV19	CASSISGLTFNEKLFF	TGTGCCAGTAGTATTAGTGGACTGACCTTTAATGAAAAACTGTTTTTT
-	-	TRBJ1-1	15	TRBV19	CASSIGQGRITEAFF	TGTGCCAGTAGTATCGGGCAGGGAAGGATCACTGAAGCTTTCTTT
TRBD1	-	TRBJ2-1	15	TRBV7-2	CASSSRTGSYNEQFF	TGTGCCAGCAGCTCTAGGACAGGCTCCTACAATGAGCAGTTCTTC
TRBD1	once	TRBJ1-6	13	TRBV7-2	CASSGQGGSPLHF	TGTGCCAGCAGCGGACAGGGAGGATCACCCCTCCACTTT
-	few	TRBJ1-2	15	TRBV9	CASSVGVTLNYGYTF	TGTGCCAGCAGCGTCGGGGTTACACTTAACTATGGCTACACCTTC